The 8 T cell receptor beta chains below were found in one sample sequenced in a study of vaccination and CD4 T cells after COVID-19. Cultured CD4+ T-cell DNA underwent Oncomine TCR Beta short-read sequencing. Using its own MiXCR run on the PCR reads, TCRdb lists one record per CDR3 protein. The sample contains under 30,000 distinct CDR3 sequences, around a third of which appear only once. Documented time point: late sampling 161 to 241 days after vaccination in a few convalescent patients. Treatment: roughly ten-day PBMC culture with coronavirus spike peptide pools or control peptides (ViraFEST assay). Antigens of these TCRs are unknown. Specimen: CD4+ T cells from blood, cultured in vitro, collected about 7 months after SARS-CoV-2 vaccination. The source is a human donor who had recovered from COVID-19.

The chain recombines TRBV15 with TRBJ2-3; D unclear. Trimming took off 0 bases at V and 11 bases at J, with 9 bases between the two ends. CDR1 is LNHNV and CDR2 is YYDKDF in the germline V gene (reference sequence). The CDR3 extends over 12 amino acids. In nucleotides, the CDR3 is TGTGCCACCAGCAGAGATCGCCAGGTGCAGTATTTT. Its protein is CATSRDRQVQYF. Using reference TRBV15 and TRBJ2-3 for the parts outside the CDR3, the full variable domain is DAMVIQNPRYQVTQFGKPVTLSCSQTLNHNVMYWYQQKSSQAPKLLFHYYDKDFNNEADTPDNFQSRRPNTSFCFLDIRSPGLGDTAMYLCATSRDRQVQYFGPGTRLTVL.

The V call is TRBV6-1, the J call TRBJ2-7; TRBD1 agrees at 11 bases. The CDR3 has 15 residues. CDR1 is MNHNS, CDR2 SASEGT, per germline. The ends lost 5 bases at V and 3 bases at J; junction bases unmatched: 6. The CDR3 loop reads CASSTWDRGSYEQYF. Written as DNA, the CDR3 is TGTGCCAGCAGTACGTGGGACAGGGGGAGCTACGAGCAGTACTTC.

This chain joins TRBV5-1 and TRBJ2-3; D is unclear. V shed 6 bases and J shed 4 bases, with 12 bases lying between them. CDR1 and CDR2 (germline): SGHRS, YFSETQ. The CDR3 spans 13 residues. CDR3 bases: TGCGCCAGCACCTCCCCAGGCGCAGATACGCAGTATTTT. Protein: CASTSPGADTQYF.

The chain couples TRBV20-1 to TRBJ2-5; 8 positions match TRBD1. CDR1 and CDR2 (germline): DFQATT, SNEGSKA (reference sequence). The CDR3 has 13 residues. Unmatched junction bases numbered 7, after V lost 5 bases and J lost 5 bases. CDR3 sequence reads: CSAPRTGLETQYF. As DNA, the CDR3 is TGCAGTGCTCCTCGGACAGGGTTGGAGACCCAGTACTTC.

This rearrangement joins TRBV28 to TRBJ2-7, with 10 bases identical to TRBD1. Unmatched junction bases numbered 3, after V lost 3 bases and J lost 4 bases. From germline, CDR1 is MDHEN and CDR2 SYDVKM. This CDR3 region has 14 residues. CDR3 DNA sequence: TGTGCCAGCAGTTTGACAGGGGGCGTATACGAGCAGTACTTC. Encoded protein: CASSLTGGVYEQYF. The whole variable domain, remainder taken from reference TRBV28 and TRBJ2-7, is DVKVTQSSRYLVKRTGEKVFLECVQDMDHENMFWYRQDPGLGLRLIYFSYDVKMKEKGDIPEGYSVSREKKERFSLILESASTNQTSMYLCASSLTGGVYEQYFGPGTRLTVT.

This clonotype was seen more than once but under ten times. The genes are TRBV7-9 and TRBJ2-5, with TRBD2 identical over 10 bases. The V segment lost 2 bases and the J segment 2 bases; nucleotides outside the gene matches: 8. The CDR3 is 17 residues long. Germline V gives CDR1 SEHNR, CDR2 FQNEAQ (reference sequence). CDR3 coding DNA: TGTGCCAGCAGCTTATTGGCTAGCGGGAGACTTCAAGAGACCCAGTACTTC. Translated: CASSLLASGRLQETQYF.

This rearrangement joins TRBV28 to TRBJ1-3, with unresolved D. CDR3 length: 13 amino acids. The germline V and J ends were trimmed by 6 bases and 4 bases, with 10 bases remaining between them. Germline CDR1 and CDR2: MDHEN and SYDVKM. This chain's CDR3 is CASSLRPGNTIYF. CDR3 nucleotides: TGTGCCAGCAGCCTTAGGCCCGGAAACACCATATATTTT.

This clonotype was seen more than once but under ten times. The chain recombines TRBV7-9 with TRBJ2-7; D might be TRBD2 (5 bases). Germline CDR1 SEHNR, CDR2 FQNEAQ (reference sequence). The CDR3 has 15 residues. Trimming left V 0 bases short and J 0 bases short, with 9 bases between. The CDR3 reads CASSLAGVSSYEQYF. DNA for the CDR3: TGTGCCAGCAGCTTAGCCGGGGTCAGCTCCTACGAGCAGTACTTC.